The sample holds a few counts of the clone carrying this T cell receptor beta chain. The antigen remains undetermined. TCR alpha and beta CDR3 regions were amplified from RNA using iRepertoire nested multiplex PCR. One-step reverse transcription and amplification started from approximately 100-400 ng of tissue mRNA or PBMC total RNA. One entry per CDR3 protein, called by TCRdb with MiXCR from the multiplex PCR reads. The table lists under 200,000 distinct CDR3 sequences, more than 35% of them singletons. These data are taken from a study of glioma-infiltrating T cells. Study-wide points: CDR3 overlap between tissue and blood was very small. Non-neoplastic patients had below-expected tissue-blood divergence, while all gliomas exceeded expectation.

Germline V gene sequence: CDR1 SNHLY, CDR2 FYNNEI. This CDR3 spans 13 amino acids. Trimming removed 3 bases from V and 0 bases from J, with 5 bases in between. The chain has TRBV2 and TRBJ1-1, with D unclear. The clonotype originates from a human donor with low-grade glioma or glioblastoma, undergoing nonglioma brain surgery, or in good health (not recorded which). Sequenced sample: glioma tissue, nonneoplastic brain tissue, or PBMCs (not recorded which). DNA for the CDR3: TGTGCCAGCAGTGATCCCATGAACACTGAAGCTTTCTTT. Residues: CASSDPMNTEAFF.